The T cell receptor beta chain under discussion was sequenced for a study of T-cell reconstitution after alpha-beta-depleted transplantation in children. The library targeted TCRbeta and was prepared with unique molecular identifiers. TCRdb re-analysed the PCR reads in MiXCR, keeping a single row per CDR3 protein. This table has approximately 520,000 distinct CDR3 sequences, around 10% appearing once. V dropped 0 bases and J dropped 7; count of bases not matched to a gene: 6. CDR1 and CDR2 (germline): MNHEY, SVGAGI. The CDR3 runs 16 residues. This specimen was PBMCs, mostly from graft donor cells, taken 180 days after TCRalphabeta/CD19-depleted stem cell transplant. The receptor was isolated from a female patient aged 2-9 years who had a stem cell transplant for aplastic anemia, so the T cells may come from the graft donor. The chain uses TRBV6-5 and TRBJ2-7; 13 bases match TRBD2. The CDR3 sequence is CASSYSGLAGDNEQYF. The CDR3 DNA sequence: TGTGCCAGCAGTTACTCCGGACTAGCGGGAGACAATGAGCAGTACTTC.